The 27 T cell receptor beta chains below were found in one sample sequenced in a study of blood T cell repertoires in COVID-19. The assay was immunoSEQ multiplex PCR, and TCRdb's table has in-frame clones only and misses some. Of about 180,000 clones listed, approximately 87% were seen once; the top ten hold around 20%. The material sequenced was peripheral blood. These TCRs come from a man in his 70s with active or convalescent COVID-19.

DNA of the CDR3: TGTGCCAGCAGTTTATGGAAGGCAGGGAATGAAAAACTGTTTTTT. Amino acid sequence: CASSLWKAGNEKLFF. The chain has TRBV28 and TRBJ1-4; tentatively, D is TRBD1 (5 bases). CDR1 MDHEN and CDR2 SYDVKM come from the germline V gene. The CDR3 contains 15 residues. The germline V and J ends were trimmed by 0 bases and 5 bases, with 10 bases remaining between them. Full variable domain (missing parts from reference TRBV28 and TRBJ1-4): DVKVTQSSRYLVKRTGEKVFLECVQDMDHENMFWYRQDPGLGLRLIYFSYDVKMKEKGDIPEGYSVSREKKERFSLILESASTNQTSMYLCASSLWKAGNEKLFFGSGTQLSVL.

A few counts support this clone. The CDR3 spells CASTPKLKSVEQFF. In nucleotides, the CDR3 is TGTGCCAGCACCCCTAAGTTGAAAAGCGTTGAGCAGTTCTTC. The chain has TRBV28 and TRBJ2-1; D is unresolved. Germline CDR1 is MDHEN and CDR2 is SYDVKM. Trimming removed 7 bases from V and 9 bases from J, with 19 bases in between. This CDR3 is built from 14 residues.

This clone has a single count. The CDR3 DNA reads TGTGCCACAGGTTTGCGACAGGGGGGAATTAACACCATATATTTT. Residues: CATGLRQGGINTIYF. V gene TRBV28 combines with J gene TRBJ1-3; 9 bases are a match to TRBD1. The CDR3 totals 15 residues. From germline, CDR1 is MDHEN and CDR2 SYDVKM. J was trimmed by 7 bases and V by 10 bases; bases with no gene match: 14.

V gene TRBV12-3 or TRBV12-4 combines with J gene TRBJ1-1, with TRBD1 matching 8 bases. The trim removed 7 bases at V and 5 bases at J, leaving 6 bases unmatched. There are 13 residues in the CDR3. CDR3 DNA: TGTGCCAGCAAGGCACAGGGGGTTACTGAAGCTTTCTTT. Translation gives CASKAQGVTEAFF.

The chain has TRBV6-5 and TRBJ2-7; D unclear. The CDR3 covers 11 residues. V lost 5 bases and J 3 bases, leaving 5 bases between the germline ends. The germline CDR1 and CDR2 sequences are MNHEY and SVGAGI. The CDR3 bases are TGTGCCAGCAGTCGAGGCTACGAGCAGTACTTC. This codes for CASSRGYEQYF.

V gene TRBV2 combines with J gene TRBJ1-1; 7 bases map to TRBD1. The CDR3 contains 16 residues. The germline CDR1 and CDR2 sequences are SNHLY and FYNNEI. V was clipped by 0 bases and J by 7 bases; unmatched bases: 11. The CDR3 region is CASSEAKGRGSLEAFF. Written as DNA, the CDR3 is TGTGCCAGCAGTGAAGCGAAGGGCAGGGGGTCCCTTGAAGCTTTCTTT.

CDR3 in amino acids: CASSLGSGGSSYEQYF. As DNA, the CDR3 is TGTGCCAGCAGCTTAGGTAGTGGCGGTAGCTCCTACGAGCAGTACTTC. The chain combines TRBV7-2 with TRBJ2-7; D is ambiguous. Trimming pared 1 base from V and 0 bases from J, leaving 13 bases between. Germline V gives CDR1 SGHTA, CDR2 FQGNSA. CDR3 size: 16 residues. The full variable domain, completed using reference TRBV7-2 and TRBJ2-7, is GAGVSQSPSNKVTEKGKDVELRCDPISGHTALYWYRQSLGQGLEFLIYFQGNSAPDKSGLPSDRFSAERTGGSVSTLTIQRTQQEDSAVYLCASSLGSGGSSYEQYFGPGTRLTVT.

With regard to this clone: Other DNA sequences within the sample encode an identical CDR3. The J gene is TRBJ2-3, the V gene TRBV27; TRBD2 matches at 9 bases. CDR3 length: 15 amino acids. J lost 6 bases, V lost 5 bases, and 9 bases had no gene match. Germline CDR1 reads MNHEY; CDR2 reads SMNVEV (reference sequence). The CDR3 spells CASSLGLARRDTQYF. CDR3 bases: TGTGCCAGCAGTCTGGGACTAGCAAGGCGGGATACGCAGTATTTT.

The CDR3 loop reads CASSPRAASIGETQYF. CDR3 coding DNA: TGTGCCAGCAGCCCTAGGGCGGCTAGCATAGGAGAGACCCAGTACTTC. The rearrangement joins TRBV7-2 to TRBJ2-5; possibly TRBD2 for D (5 bases). From germline, CDR1 is SGHTA and CDR2 FQGNSA. Trimming removed 5 bases from V and 4 bases from J, with 20 bases in between. The CDR3 totals 16 residues. The entire variable domain, with the rest obtained from reference TRBV7-2 and TRBJ2-5, is as follows: GAGVSQSPSNKVTEKGKDVELRCDPISGHTALYWYRQSLGQGLEFLIYFQGNSAPDKSGLPSDRFSAERTGGSVSTLTIQRTQQEDSAVYLCASSPRAASIGETQYFGPGTRLLVL.

The chain joins TRBV10-2 to TRBJ1-5; D unclear. The ends were cut back, 10 bases at V and 1 base at J, with 14 bases in the middle. The CDR3 runs 14 residues. Germline V gene sequence: CDR1 WSHSY, CDR2 SAAADI. The CDR3 DNA reads as TGCGCCACACGGACGGGAGGGAGCAATCAGCCCCAGCATTTT. Its protein is CATRTGGSNQPQHF.

This clone was observed once. The gene calls are TRBV4-3 and TRBJ2-7, with TRBD2 matching 10 bases. V trimming: 5 bases; J trimming: 4 bases; junction bases outside the gene matches: 8. This CDR3 region has 15 residues. Germline V gene sequence: CDR1 LGHNA, CDR2 YSLEER. CDR3 DNA sequence: TGCGCCAGCAGCTTAAACCCGACTAGCGGGTACGAGCAGTACTTC. Translation: CASSLNPTSGYEQYF.

A remark on this clone: The sample has other DNA sequences that encode this CDR3 too. The chain uses TRBV18 and TRBJ1-1; D remains unclear. Deletions cut 0 bases from V and 0 bases from J, with 5 bases between. The CDR3 loop spans 14 amino acids. In germline, CDR1 is KGHSH, CDR2 LQKENI. CDR3 region: CASSPPGLNTEAFF. The CDR3 nucleotides are TGTGCCAGCTCACCACCTGGCTTGAACACTGAAGCTTTCTTT.

The chain links TRBV28 to TRBJ2-1, with 7 positions matching TRBD1. This CDR3 is built from 15 residues. Germline V lookup: CDR1 MDHEN, CDR2 SYDVKM. J lost 10 bases, V lost 7 bases, and 16 bases had no gene match. For the CDR3, the DNA is TGTGCCAGCACTAAAGGGGGCATCCTACTCTGGGAGCAGTTCTTC. Amino acids: CASTKGGILLWEQFF.

This chain joins TRBV11-3 and TRBJ2-7, with unresolved D. Trimming took 5 bases from V and 2 from J, leaving 19 bases between them. Germline V gene sequence: CDR1 SGHNT, CDR2 YENEEA. The CDR3 loop spans 16 amino acids. The CDR3 nucleotides read TGTGCCAGCAGCCCTGGTCCGCGAAACCCTACCTACGAGCAGTACTTC. Its translation is CASSPGPRNPTYEQYF.

This chain uses TRBV7-6 with TRBJ2-1, with D possibly TRBD1 on 7 matching bases. V lost 3 bases, J lost 5 bases, and 14 bases lay in between. The CDR3 consists of 15 residues. Germline loops: CDR1 SGHVS, CDR2 FNYEAQ. DNA for the CDR3: TGTGCCAGCAGCTTCCGTCAGGGGGGACACAATGAGCAGTTCTTC. It specifies CASSFRQGGHNEQFF.

The V gene is TRBV28, the J gene TRBJ2-7; 8 nucleotides align to TRBD2. V trimming: 2 bases; J trimming: 7 bases; junction bases outside the gene matches: 7. This CDR3 has 14 residues. Germline assignment: CDR1 MDHEN and CDR2 SYDVKM. CDR3 protein: CASSLALAGGEQYF. DNA of the CDR3: TGTGCCAGCAGTTTAGCGCTGGCGGGAGGTGAGCAGTACTTC.

The V gene is TRBV5-5, the J gene TRBJ1-5, with D possibly matching TRBD1 (5 bases). Trimming took off 4 bases at V and 7 bases at J, with 15 bases between the two ends. The CDR3 spans 14 residues. Germline CDR1 is SGHKS and CDR2 is YYEKEE (reference sequence). CDR3 residues: CASSLIGGEQPQHF. The CDR3 DNA sequence: TGTGCCAGCAGCCTTATCGGGGGGGAACAGCCCCAGCATTTT.

The chain couples TRBV6-2 or TRBV6-3 to TRBJ2-1, with D hard to call. This CDR3 spans 11 amino acids. Trimming cost V 2 bases and J 13 bases, with 9 bases left between them. Germline V gene sequence: CDR1 MNHEY, CDR2 SVGEGT. The CDR3 nucleotides read TGTGCCAGCAGTTACATGTCCAAACAGTTCTTC. Protein sequence: CASSYMSKQFF.

This chain connects TRBV7-3 to TRBJ1-1; 7 bases align to TRBD1. The CDR3 loop spans 14 amino acids. Germline CDR1 is SGHTA and CDR2 is FQGTGA. V shed 5 bases, J shed 4 bases, and the junction held 7 bases outside the gene matches. Written as DNA, the CDR3 is TGTGCCAGCAGCAAGGGGGCAGTTACCACTGAAGCTTTCTTT. Its translation is CASSKGAVTTEAFF.

The rearrangement joins TRBV19 to TRBJ1-5, with TRBD1 identical over 7 bases. With V trimmed by 7 bases and J by 0 bases, 9 bases remained unmatched. The CDR3 has 16 residues. Germline-derived CDR1 and CDR2 are LNHDA and SQIVND (reference sequence). CDR3 nucleotides: TGTGCCAGTATAACAGGGGCCGATAATAGCAATCAGCCCCAGCATTTT. Residues: CASITGADNSNQPQHF.

This chain uses TRBV24-1 with TRBJ2-1, with TRBD1 matching 8 bases. V was clipped by 3 bases and J by 6 bases; unmatched bases: 9. Looked up from germline, CDR1 is KGHDR and CDR2 is SFDVKD. The CDR3 covers 16 residues. CDR3 DNA: TGTGCCACCAGTGATCCGACAGGGGTTTCGGCCAATGAGCAGTTCTTC. Translating it yields CATSDPTGVSANEQFF.

This clone came up once. V is TRBV27 and J is TRBJ1-2; 7 nucleotides line up with TRBD1. The CDR3 sequence is 17 residues long. The V gene end was trimmed by 5 bases and the J gene end by 2 bases; junction bases not matched to a gene: 14. Germline CDR1 reads MNHEY; CDR2 reads SMNVEV (reference sequence). The CDR3 region is CASSRKPPGQRNYGYTF. The CDR3 nucleotides read TGTGCCAGCAGTCGAAAACCACCGGGACAGAGGAACTATGGCTACACCTTC.

The V and J genes are TRBV7-2 and TRBJ1-2; no reliable D call. The CDR3 is made up of 14 amino acids. Germline V lookup: CDR1 SGHTA, CDR2 FQGNSA. Deletions cut 5 bases from V and 2 bases from J, with 12 bases between. The chain's CDR3 is CASSLTDLNYGYTF. CDR3 coding DNA: TGTGCCAGCAGCCTCACTGATTTAAACTATGGCTACACCTTC.

The gene calls are TRBV11-1 and TRBJ1-1; possible D gene TRBD1, 5 bases. The CDR3 sequence is 14 residues long. Germline V gene data show CDR1 as SGHAT and CDR2 as FQDESV (reference sequence). The V gene lost 0 bases and the J gene lost 4 bases, with 9 bases spanning the gap. DNA for the CDR3: TGTGCCAGCAGCTTAGCGCGGGGGAGCACTGAAGCTTTCTTT. Translation: CASSLARGSTEAFF.

The chain carries TRBV9 and TRBJ1-1; perhaps TRBD1 as D (5 bases). This CDR3 comprises 17 residues. Trimming took off 4 bases at V and 5 bases at J, with 24 bases between the two ends. The V gene's germline CDR1 is SGDLS and CDR2 YYNGEE. As DNA, the CDR3 is TGTGCCAGCAGCTCACCTTCTTCGGGGCCTCGGGGGACTGAAGCTTTCTTT. Protein: CASSSPSSGPRGTEAFF.

The gene calls are TRBV7-2 and TRBJ2-7; 7 bases are shared with TRBD2. With V trimmed by 2 bases and J by 2 bases, 9 bases remained unmatched. CDR1 and CDR2 from the germline V gene are SGHTA and FQGNSA. This CDR3 spans 16 amino acids. For the CDR3, the DNA is TGTGCCAGCAGCTTACCCCGTTCTAGCGGAACCTACGAGCAGTACTTC. This encodes CASSLPRSSGTYEQYF.

J is TRBJ2-4 and V is TRBV6-1; D is possibly TRBD1 (6 bases). The CDR3 sequence is 17 residues long. Germline loops: CDR1 MNHNS, CDR2 SASEGT. V was trimmed by 0 bases and J by 3 bases, leaving 15 bases between them. The CDR3 region is CASSEARRGHFKNIQYF. CDR3 nucleotide sequence: TGTGCCAGCAGTGAAGCGCGTAGGGGACACTTCAAAAACATTCAGTACTTC.